This T cell receptor beta chain was sequenced during a study of radiotherapy plus CTLA-4 blockade in lung cancer. Repertoires were generated with immunoSEQ multiplex PCR, while TCRdb's copy carries only in-frame clones and drops some. The repertoire has tens of thousands of clones, roughly three quarters of them found once; the top ten carry 7% to 8.5%. Those patients who had chemo-refractory metastatic non-small-cell lung cancer were given focal radiation along with CTLA-4 blockade through ipilimumab. The TCR was taken from a human donor with non-small cell lung cancer who had a complete response to radiotherapy plus ipilimumab. Sequenced here: peripheral blood, sampled from a patient treated with radiotherapy plus ipilimumab.

CDR3 bases: TGTGCCAGCAGTGACTCGCGCTCCTTAAGGGACTATGAGCAGTTCTTC. Amino acid sequence: CASSDSRSLRDYEQFF. The chain employs TRBV6-4 and TRBJ2-1; a weak D match, TRBD2 (6 bases). V lost 0 bases and J lost 8, with 17 bases in between. Looked up from germline, CDR1 is MRHNA and CDR2 is SNTAGT. The CDR3 contains 16 residues.